Below, one T cell receptor beta chain is given with its context. This record belongs to a study of T cell responses to AZD1222 COVID-19 vaccine. On the study more broadly: Second doses at about 4 or about 12 weeks were pooled.

The V and J ends lost 5 bases and 4 bases, in that order; junction bases with no gene match: 8. Germline V gene sequence: CDR1 SGHVS, CDR2 FQNEAQ. The CDR3 runs 16 residues. Only in-frame clones appear in the TCRdb table, and some are missing; sequencing was by immunoSEQ multiplex PCR. The top ten hold approximately 6.2% of the sample, which has roughly 120,000 clones, under 85% seen once. Source: peripheral blood, taken on day 0 of AZD1222 vaccination. This receptor was taken from an adult in good health. The chain is built from TRBV7-8 and TRBJ2-2; 9 nucleotides line up with TRBD1. CDR3 sequence: CASSATGTGPTGELFF. Here the CDR3 DNA reads TGTGCCAGCAGCGCAACCGGGACAGGGCCCACCGGGGAGCTGTTTTTT. The full variable domain, with the rest looked up from reference TRBV7-8 and TRBJ2-2, is GAGVSQSPRYKVAKRGQDVALRCDPISGHVSLFWYQQALGQGPEFLTYFQNEAQLDKSGLPSDRFFAERPEGSVSTLKIQRTQQEDSAVYLCASSATGTGPTGELFFGEGSRLTVL.